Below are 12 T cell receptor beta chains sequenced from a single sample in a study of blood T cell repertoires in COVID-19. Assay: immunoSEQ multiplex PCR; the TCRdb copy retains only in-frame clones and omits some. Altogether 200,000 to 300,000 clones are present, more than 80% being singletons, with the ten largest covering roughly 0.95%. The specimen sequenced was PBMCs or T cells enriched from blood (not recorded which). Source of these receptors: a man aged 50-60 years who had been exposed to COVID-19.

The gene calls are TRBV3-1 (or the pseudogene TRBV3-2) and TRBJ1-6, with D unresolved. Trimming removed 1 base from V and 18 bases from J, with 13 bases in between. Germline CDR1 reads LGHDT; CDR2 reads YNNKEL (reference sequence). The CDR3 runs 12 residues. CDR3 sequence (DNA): TGTGCCAGCAGCCAAGCCGAGGCCAGCCCCCACTTT. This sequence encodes CASSQAEASPHF.

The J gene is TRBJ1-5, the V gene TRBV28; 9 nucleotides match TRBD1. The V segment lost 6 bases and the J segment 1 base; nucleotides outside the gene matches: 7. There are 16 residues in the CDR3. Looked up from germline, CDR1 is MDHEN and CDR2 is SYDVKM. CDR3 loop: CASSFRTGASNQPQHF. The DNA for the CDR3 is TGTGCCAGCAGCTTTAGGACAGGGGCAAGCAATCAGCCCCAGCATTTT.

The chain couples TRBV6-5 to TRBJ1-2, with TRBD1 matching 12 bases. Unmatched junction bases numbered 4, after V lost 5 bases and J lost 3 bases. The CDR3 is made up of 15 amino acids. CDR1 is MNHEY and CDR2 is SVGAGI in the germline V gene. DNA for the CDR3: TGTGCCAGCAGTCGGGGGACAGGGGGCGACTATGGCTACACCTTC. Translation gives CASSRGTGGDYGYTF.

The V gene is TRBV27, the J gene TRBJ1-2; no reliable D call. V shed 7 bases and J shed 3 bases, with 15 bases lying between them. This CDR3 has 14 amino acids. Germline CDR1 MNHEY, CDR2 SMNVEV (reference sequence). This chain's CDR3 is CASTSLGRDYGYTF. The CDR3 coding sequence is TGTGCCAGCACCTCACTAGGGCGGGACTATGGCTACACCTTC.

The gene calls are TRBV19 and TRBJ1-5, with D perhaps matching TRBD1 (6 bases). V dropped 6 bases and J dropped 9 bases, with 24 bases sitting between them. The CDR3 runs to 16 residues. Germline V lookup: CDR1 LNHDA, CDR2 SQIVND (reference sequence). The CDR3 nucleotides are TGTGCCAGTAGAAGGCCAGGGGCTGTTGATGTCGGGCCCCAGCATTTT. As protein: CASRRPGAVDVGPQHF.

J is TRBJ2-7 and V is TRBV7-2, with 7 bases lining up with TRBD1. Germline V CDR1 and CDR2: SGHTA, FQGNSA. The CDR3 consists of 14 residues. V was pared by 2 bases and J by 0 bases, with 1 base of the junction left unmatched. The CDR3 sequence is CASSLWDSSYEQYF. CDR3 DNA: TGTGCCAGCAGCTTATGGGACAGCTCCTACGAGCAGTACTTC.

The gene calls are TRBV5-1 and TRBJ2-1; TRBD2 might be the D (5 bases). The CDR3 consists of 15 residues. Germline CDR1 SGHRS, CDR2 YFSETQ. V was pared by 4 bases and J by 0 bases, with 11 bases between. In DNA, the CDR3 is TGCGCCAGCAGCCGGGAAAGTAGCTCCTACAATGAGCAGTTCTTC. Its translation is CASSRESSSYNEQFF.

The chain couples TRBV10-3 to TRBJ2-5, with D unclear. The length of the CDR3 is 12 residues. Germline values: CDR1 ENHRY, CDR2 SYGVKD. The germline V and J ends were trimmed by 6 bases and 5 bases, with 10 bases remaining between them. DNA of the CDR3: TGTGCCATCAGGACTGATCCGGAGACCCAGTACTTC. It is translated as CAIRTDPETQYF.

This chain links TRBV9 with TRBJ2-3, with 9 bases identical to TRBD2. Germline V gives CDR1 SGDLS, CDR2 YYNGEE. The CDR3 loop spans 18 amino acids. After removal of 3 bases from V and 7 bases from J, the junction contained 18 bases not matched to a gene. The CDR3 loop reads CASSAEPHSGSSINTQYF. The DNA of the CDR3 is TGTGCCAGCAGCGCCGAACCTCATAGCGGGAGTTCGATAAATACGCAGTATTTT. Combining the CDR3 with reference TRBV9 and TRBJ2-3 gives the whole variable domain DSGVTQTPKHLITATGQRVTLRCSPRSGDLSVYWYQQSLDQGLQFLIQYYNGEERAKGNILERFSAQQFPDLHSELNLSSLELGDSALYFCASSAEPHSGSSINTQYFGPGTRLTVL.

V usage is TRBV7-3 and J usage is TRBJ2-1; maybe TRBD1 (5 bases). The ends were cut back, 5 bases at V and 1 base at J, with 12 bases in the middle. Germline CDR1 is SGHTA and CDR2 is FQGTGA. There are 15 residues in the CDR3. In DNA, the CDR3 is TGTGCCAGCAGCCAAAGACAGAATTCCTACAATGAGCAGTTCTTC. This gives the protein CASSQRQNSYNEQFF. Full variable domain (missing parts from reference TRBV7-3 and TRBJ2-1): GAGVSQTPSNKVTEKGKYVELRCDPISGHTALYWYRQSLGQGPEFLIYFQGTGAADDSGLPNDRFFAVRPEGSVSTLKIQRTERGDSAVYLCASSQRQNSYNEQFFGPGTRLTVL.

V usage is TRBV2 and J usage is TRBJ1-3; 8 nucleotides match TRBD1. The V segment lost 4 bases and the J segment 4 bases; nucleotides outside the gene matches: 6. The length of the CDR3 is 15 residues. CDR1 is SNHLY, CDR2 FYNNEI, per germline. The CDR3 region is CASSAGQVSGNTIYF. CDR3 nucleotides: TGTGCCAGCAGTGCGGGACAGGTATCCGGAAACACCATATATTTT.

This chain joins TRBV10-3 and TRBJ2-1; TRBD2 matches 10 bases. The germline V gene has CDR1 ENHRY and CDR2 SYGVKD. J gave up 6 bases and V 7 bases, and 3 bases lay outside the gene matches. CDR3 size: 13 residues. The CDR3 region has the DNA TGTGCCATCACAGCGGGAGGGCCCAATGAGCAGTTCTTC. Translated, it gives CAITAGGPNEQFF.